This is a list of T cell receptor beta chains from one sample in a study of blood T cells in healthy people across ages. In TCRdb, the 5' RACE reads were re-called with MiXCR into one record per CDR3 protein. The data contain around 1,000,000 distinct CDR3 sequences, about 23% of them singletons. These data are also associated with another study on T cells of mothers and their children.

The sequenced sample consisted of blood. The receptors were gathered from a girl aged 2 to 10 in good health. CDR3s include the opening cysteine and the closing phenylalanine or tryptophan. D genes are given only for firm matches. A row's size may be missing; if present it is once, few, many or a size class.

TRBV29-1	.	.	TRBJ2-4	TGCAGCGTAGAGCTCCGGGACCTAGCCAAAAACATTCAGTACTTC	CSVELRDLAKNIQYF
TRBV12-3/TRBV12-4	.	.	TRBJ2-1	TGTGCCAGCAGTACAGGGATCAATGAGCAGTTCTTC	CASSTGINEQFF
TRBV5-1	TRBD2	few	TRBJ2-7	TGCGCCAGCAGCGCAGGGACTAGCGGGAGAATCTCCTACGAGCAGTACTTC	CASSAGTSGRISYEQYF
TRBV20-1	TRBD1	few	TRBJ1-2	TGCAGTGCTAGAGATCCCCAGGGGGCGAACTATGGCTACACCTTC	CSARDPQGANYGYTF
TRBV10-3	TRBD2	many	TRBJ2-5	TGTGCCATCAGCGAGGGACTAGCTGCCCCTGAGACCCAGTACTTC	CAISEGLAAPETQYF
TRBV5-6	.	.	TRBJ2-5	TGTGCCAGCAGCTTGATGAGGGGGGAGACCCAGTACTTC	CASSLMRGETQYF
TRBV20-1	.	few	TRBJ2-7	TGCAGTGCTAGGACTGACTACTACGAGCAGTACTTC	CSARTDYYEQYF
TRBV7-2	TRBD2	.	TRBJ2-4	TGTGCCAGCAGCCCACGGCTAGCGGATAAAAACATTCAGTACTTC	CASSPRLADKNIQYF
TRBV24-1	.	.	TRBJ2-7	TGTGCCACCCTGTTCCGGGGGATGGGACAAACCTACGAGCAGTACTTC	CATLFRGMGQTYEQYF
TRBV6-6	.	.	TRBJ2-1	TGTGCCAGCGGCGAAGACGGACACCGGTACAATGAGCAGTTCTTC	CASGEDGHRYNEQFF
TRBV5-4	.	few	TRBJ1-2	TGTGCCAGCAGCCCCCGAGGGGGTTCAGAAGGCTACACCTTC	CASSPRGGSEGYTF
TRBV12-3/TRBV12-4	TRBD2	.	TRBJ2-3	TGTGCCAACCGGCTATCGACTAGCCGGGCAGATACGCAGTATTTT	CANRLSTSRADTQYF
TRBV29-1	.	.	TRBJ2-5	TGCAGCGTTGAAGGGGTCAACCTCCAAGAGACCCAGTACTTC	CSVEGVNLQETQYF
TRBV14	.	few	TRBJ2-1	TGTGCCAGCAGCCAAGATCAAGTGGGGCCGAATGAGCAGTTCTTC	CASSQDQVGPNEQFF
TRBV12-5	TRBD1	.	TRBJ2-7	TGTGCTAGTGCCTTAGACAGGGACTACGAGCAGTACTTC	CASALDRDYEQYF
TRBV7-9	.	few	TRBJ2-6	TGTGCCAGCAGCGACCGGGACTCCGGCGTCCTGACTTTC	CASSDRDSGVLTF
TRBV9	.	many	TRBJ2-1	TGTGCCAGCAGCACCCGACGGGACGGGGGAGATGAGCAGTTCTTC	CASSTRRDGGDEQFF
TRBV7-9	.	.	TRBJ1-6	TGTGCCAGCAGCTTCAAAATCGAACCTAATTCACCCCTCCACTTT	CASSFKIEPNSPLHF
TRBV11-2	TRBD1	.	TRBJ1-1	TGTGCCAGCAGCTGGAGACAGGGCTCTGAAGCTTTCTTT	CASSWRQGSEAFF
TRBV19	TRBD2	.	TRBJ2-1	TGTGCCAGTAGTATAGAAGAGACTAGCTTATATGAGCAGTTCTTC	CASSIEETSLYEQFF
TRBV12-3/TRBV12-4	TRBD1	.	TRBJ1-2	TGTGCCGGCAGGGGGCCTGGTGGCTACACCTTC	CAGRGPGGYTF
TRBV7-8	TRBD1	few	TRBJ1-2	TGTGCCAGCAGTTCTCCGGGACAGGTGGACTTAGCTAACTATGGCTACACCTTC	CASSSPGQVDLANYGYTF
TRBV12-3/TRBV12-4	TRBD1	.	TRBJ2-7	TGTGCCATCAGACAACAGGGGGCTCTCTACGAGCAGTACTTC	CAIRQQGALYEQYF
TRBV6-6	.	few	TRBJ2-7	TGTGCCAGCAGTTCCCCCCAGACTGGCGAGCAGTACTTC	CASSSPQTGEQYF
TRBV7-3	.	few	TRBJ1-2	TGTGCCAGCAGCCCCACGGGAGGGGTCGGTAACTATGGCTACACCTTC	CASSPTGGVGNYGYTF
TRBV29-1	TRBD2	.	TRBJ2-3	TGCAGCGTTTCGGTAGCGGGGGGGCTCGCAGATACGCAGTATTTT	CSVSVAGGLADTQYF
TRBV4-2	TRBD1	.	TRBJ1-4	TGTGCCAGCAGCTCGCGGGAAGACAGGGGTGAACTGTTTTTT	CASSSREDRGELFF
TRBV7-2	.	once	TRBJ1-2	TGTGCCAGCAGCTTAGGAGTAAATAACTATGGCTACACCTTC	CASSLGVNNYGYTF
TRBV20-1	TRBD2	.	TRBJ2-7	TGCAGTGCTATCTCACTAGCGGGACGGAACGAGCAGTACTTC	CSAISLAGRNEQYF
TRBV5-6	.	few	TRBJ1-2	TGTGCCAGCAGCCCTATCGCGGGAAGGGATGGCTACACCTTC	CASSPIAGRDGYTF
TRBV7-9	TRBD1	few	TRBJ1-1	TGTGCCAGCAGCCCAGGACAGGGGGCGCATACCGAAGCTTTCTTT	CASSPGQGAHTEAFF
TRBV4-1	.	few	TRBJ2-2	TGCGCCAGCAGCCCACAGGGTTATGCCGGGGAGCTGTTTTTT	CASSPQGYAGELFF
TRBV24-1	TRBD2	few	TRBJ2-1	TGTGCCACCATGCCAGCGGGAGGGCCCCATGAGCAGTTCTTC	CATMPAGGPHEQFF
TRBV3-1	.	.	TRBJ2-1	TGTGCCAGCAGCCAACCCCGCAATGAGCAGTTCTTC	CASSQPRNEQFF
TRBV5-1	TRBD2	.	TRBJ2-3	TGCGCCAGCAGCGGCACTAGCGGGAGGATCGTCCGAACCACAGATACGCAGTATTTT	CASSGTSGRIVRTTDTQYF
TRBV27	.	.	TRBJ2-7	TGTGCCAGCAGTTTAGAATGGGACGACCAGGGAACCTACGAGCAGTACTTC	CASSLEWDDQGTYEQYF
TRBV7-9	.	.	TRBJ1-2	TGTGCCAGCAGCTTAGGGGACTATCGGGACTATGGCTACACCTTC	CASSLGDYRDYGYTF
TRBV29-1	.	many	TRBJ1-1	TGCAGCGTTGGTTTGATTTCGGAAGCTTTCTTT	CSVGLISEAFF
TRBV9	.	few	TRBJ1-1	TGTGCCAGCAGCGAAGAGACTGGGCCCCGGGCAGCTTTCTTT	CASSEETGPRAAFF
TRBV5-1	TRBD1	.	TRBJ1-1	TGCGCCAGCAGCCAACGTACAGGGGACACTGAAGCTTTCTTT	CASSQRTGDTEAFF
TRBV29-1	.	.	TRBJ1-1	TGCAGCGTACAGCCGGTAACTGAAGCTTTCTTT	CSVQPVTEAFF
TRBV3-1	.	few	TRBJ2-2	TGTGCCAGCAGCCACAACCGATGGGCAGGGAGTACCGGGGAGCTGTTTTTT	CASSHNRWAGSTGELFF
TRBV29-1	TRBD1	.	TRBJ2-7	TGCAGCGTTTCCGGACAGGCTTCCTACGAGCAGTACTTC	CSVSGQASYEQYF
TRBV27	.	.	TRBJ1-2	TGTGCCAGCAGTTCCCGGATAGGGGTGGGTGGCTACACCTTC	CASSSRIGVGGYTF
TRBV10-3	.	few	TRBJ2-5	TGTGCCATCAGACAGGGAAAAGAGACCCAGTACTTC	CAIRQGKETQYF
TRBV18	.	.	TRBJ1-1	TGTGCCAGCTACGGGTCCGGCATGAACACTGAAGCTTTCTTT	CASYGSGMNTEAFF
TRBV9	.	.	TRBJ2-6	TGTGCCAGCAGCGTTTTACCCCTCGGGGCACACGTCCTGACTTTC	CASSVLPLGAHVLTF
TRBV6-6	TRBD1	.	TRBJ1-2	TGTGCCAGCAGTTACGCTGACAGGGTAAACTATGGCTACACCTTC	CASSYADRVNYGYTF
TRBV5-1	.	.	TRBJ2-7	TGCGCCAGCAGCCGGGACACCTATTCCTACGAGCAGTACTTC	CASSRDTYSYEQYF
TRBV5-1	.	few	TRBJ1-1	TGCGCCACCGACCGGTACCTTGAAGCTTTCTTT	CATDRYLEAFF
TRBV5-6	.	many	TRBJ2-1	TGTGCCAGCAGCCTCGGAGGGCCCTCCTACAATGAGCAGTTCTTC	CASSLGGPSYNEQFF
TRBV2	.	.	TRBJ2-1	TGTGCCAGCAGTGAAGAGGCGGGGCTATACAATGAGCAGTTCTTC	CASSEEAGLYNEQFF
TRBV5-1	.	few	TRBJ2-6	TGCGCCAGCAGCTTGGGACCCACGTCACTAGGGGGGGCCAACGTCCTGACTTTC	CASSLGPTSLGGANVLTF